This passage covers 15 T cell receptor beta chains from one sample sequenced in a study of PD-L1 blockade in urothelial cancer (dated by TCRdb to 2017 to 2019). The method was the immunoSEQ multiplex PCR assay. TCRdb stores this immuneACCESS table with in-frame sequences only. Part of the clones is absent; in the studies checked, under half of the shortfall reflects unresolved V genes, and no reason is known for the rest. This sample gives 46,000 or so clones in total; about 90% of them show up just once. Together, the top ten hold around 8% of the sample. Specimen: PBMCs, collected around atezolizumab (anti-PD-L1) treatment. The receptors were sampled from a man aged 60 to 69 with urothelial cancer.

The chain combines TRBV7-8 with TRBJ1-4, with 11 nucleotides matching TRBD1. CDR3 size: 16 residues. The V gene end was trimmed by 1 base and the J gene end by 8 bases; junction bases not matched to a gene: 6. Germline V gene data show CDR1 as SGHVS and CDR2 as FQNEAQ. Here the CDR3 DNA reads TGTGCCAGCAGCTTAGTACAGGACAGGGGGCGCGAAAAACTGTTTTTT. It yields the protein CASSLVQDRGREKLFF.

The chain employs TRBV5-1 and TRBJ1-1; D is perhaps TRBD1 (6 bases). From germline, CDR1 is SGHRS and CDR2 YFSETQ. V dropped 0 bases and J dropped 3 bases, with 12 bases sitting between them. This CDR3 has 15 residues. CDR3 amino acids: CASSLVPGDHTEAFF. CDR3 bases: TGCGCCAGCAGCTTGGTCCCAGGGGACCACACTGAAGCTTTCTTT.

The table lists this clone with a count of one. The DNA of the CDR3 is TGTGCCAGCAGCTCCCCAGGGCCTTATGGCTACACCTTC. This sequence encodes CASSSPGPYGYTF. V usage is TRBV5-4 and J usage is TRBJ1-2, with D maybe TRBD1 (5 bases). In germline, CDR1 is SGHNT, CDR2 YYREEE (reference sequence). V gave up 3 bases and J gave up 5 bases, with 11 bases separating them. This CDR3 comprises 13 residues.

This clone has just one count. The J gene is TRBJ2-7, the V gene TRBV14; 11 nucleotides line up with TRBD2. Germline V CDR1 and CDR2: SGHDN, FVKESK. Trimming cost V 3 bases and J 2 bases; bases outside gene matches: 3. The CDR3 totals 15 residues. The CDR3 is CASSQEGLAAYEQYF. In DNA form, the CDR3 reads TGTGCCAGCAGCCAGGAGGGACTAGCGGCCTACGAGCAGTACTTC.

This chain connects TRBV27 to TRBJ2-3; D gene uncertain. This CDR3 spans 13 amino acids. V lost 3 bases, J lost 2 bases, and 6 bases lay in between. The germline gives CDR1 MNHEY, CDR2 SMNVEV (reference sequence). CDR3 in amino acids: CASSFAYTDTQYF. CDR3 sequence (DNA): TGTGCCAGCAGTTTTGCCTACACAGATACGCAGTATTTT.

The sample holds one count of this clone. The CDR3 sequence: CASSIAQGAEGYTF. In DNA, the CDR3 is TGTGCCAGTAGTATAGCCCAGGGGGCGGAAGGCTACACCTTC. J is TRBJ1-2 and V is TRBV19, with 8 bases that match TRBD1. The CDR3 is made up of 14 amino acids. Germline trimming cut 1 base from V and 8 bases from J; bases unmatched to any gene: 6. The germline CDR1 and CDR2 sequences are LNHDA and SQIVND (reference sequence).

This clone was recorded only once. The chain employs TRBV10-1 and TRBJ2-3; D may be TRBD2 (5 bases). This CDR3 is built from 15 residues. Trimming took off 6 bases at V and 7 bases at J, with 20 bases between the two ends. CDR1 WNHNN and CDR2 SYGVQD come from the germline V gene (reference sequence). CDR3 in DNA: TGCGCCAGCAGCGCAACACAAAGGGAGCGAAATACGCAGTATTTT. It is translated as CASSATQRERNTQYF.

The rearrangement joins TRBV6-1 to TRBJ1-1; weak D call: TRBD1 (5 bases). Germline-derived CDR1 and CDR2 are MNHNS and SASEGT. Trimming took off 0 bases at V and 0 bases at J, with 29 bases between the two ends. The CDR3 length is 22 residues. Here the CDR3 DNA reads TGTGCCAGCAGTGAAGCTGGGGGAACGGGGGATGGCAGGATTCGTTTGAACACTGAAGCTTTCTTT. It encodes CASSEAGGTGDGRIRLNTEAFF.

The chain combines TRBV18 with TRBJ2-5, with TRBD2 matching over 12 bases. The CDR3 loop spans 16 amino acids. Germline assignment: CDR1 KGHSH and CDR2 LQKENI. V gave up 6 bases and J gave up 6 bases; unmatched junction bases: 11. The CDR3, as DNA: TGTGCCAGCTCTCCCCCTTCTAGCGGGGGGGCGAAGACCCAGTACTTC. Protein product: CASSPPSSGGAKTQYF.

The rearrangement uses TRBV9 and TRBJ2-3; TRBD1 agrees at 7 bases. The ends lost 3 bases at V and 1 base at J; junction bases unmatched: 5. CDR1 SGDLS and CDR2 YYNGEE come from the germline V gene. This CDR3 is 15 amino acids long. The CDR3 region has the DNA TGTGCCAGCAGCGGACGACAGGGACGCACAGATACGCAGTATTTT. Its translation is CASSGRQGRTDTQYF. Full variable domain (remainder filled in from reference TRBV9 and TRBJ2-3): DSGVTQTPKHLITATGQRVTLRCSPRSGDLSVYWYQQSLDQGLQFLIQYYNGEERAKGNILERFSAQQFPDLHSELNLSSLELGDSALYFCASSGRQGRTDTQYFGPGTRLTVL.

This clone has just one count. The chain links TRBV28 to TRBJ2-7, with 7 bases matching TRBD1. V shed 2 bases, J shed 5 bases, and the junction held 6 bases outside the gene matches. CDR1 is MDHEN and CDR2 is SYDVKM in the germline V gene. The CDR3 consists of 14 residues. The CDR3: CASSLRQGRDEQYF. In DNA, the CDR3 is TGTGCCAGCAGTTTAAGACAGGGAAGGGACGAGCAGTACTTC.

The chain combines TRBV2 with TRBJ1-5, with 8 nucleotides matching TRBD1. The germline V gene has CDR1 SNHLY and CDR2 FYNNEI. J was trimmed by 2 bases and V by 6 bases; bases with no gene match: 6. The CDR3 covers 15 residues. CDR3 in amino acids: CASRGTGVRNQPQHF. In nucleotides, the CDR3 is TGTGCCAGCAGGGGGACAGGCGTTCGCAATCAGCCCCAGCATTTT. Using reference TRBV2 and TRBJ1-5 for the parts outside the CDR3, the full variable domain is EPEVTQTPSHQVTQMGQEVILRCVPISNHLYFYWYRQILGQKVEFLVSFYNNEISEKSEIFDDQFSVERPDGSNFTLKIRSTKLEDSAMYFCASRGTGVRNQPQHFGDGTRLSIL.

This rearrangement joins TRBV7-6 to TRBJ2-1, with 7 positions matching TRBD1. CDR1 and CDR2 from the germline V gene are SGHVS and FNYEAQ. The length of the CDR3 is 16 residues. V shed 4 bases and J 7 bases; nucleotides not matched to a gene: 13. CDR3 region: CASSSREGQNRNEQFF. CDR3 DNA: TGTGCCAGCAGCTCGAGAGAGGGACAGAACAGGAATGAGCAGTTCTTC.

CDR3 in DNA: TGTGCCAGCAGCGTGACAGGGAACTTTAACAATGAGCAGTTCTTC. Protein product: CASSVTGNFNNEQFF. The chain employs TRBV9 and TRBJ2-1, with 7 bases identical to TRBD1. Unmatched junction bases numbered 7, after V lost 2 bases and J lost 5 bases. CDR3 length equals 15 residues. Germline CDR1 SGDLS, CDR2 YYNGEE.

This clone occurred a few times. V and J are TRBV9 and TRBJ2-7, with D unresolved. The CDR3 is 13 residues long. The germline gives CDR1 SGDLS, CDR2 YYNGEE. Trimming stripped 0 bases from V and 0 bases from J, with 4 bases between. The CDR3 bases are TGTGCCAGCAGCGTAGGGAGCTCCTACGAGCAGTACTTC. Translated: CASSVGSSYEQYF.